The clone carrying this T cell receptor (beta chain) was observed a few times. These data originate in a study of blood T cells in healthy people across ages. Losses at the gene ends were 3 bases for V and 3 bases for J; bases not matched to a gene: 11. The V gene's germline CDR1 is KGHSH and CDR2 LQKENI. The CDR3 has 17 residues. Combining a sample-barcoded 5' primer with a J-beta primer mix, a second PCR ran for roughly 7 to 12 cycles. TCRdb reprocessed the 5' RACE reads via MiXCR and lists one record per CDR3 protein. The sample lists 1.5 million to 1.8 million distinct CDR3 sequences, about 42% occurring once.

This receptor was taken from a young woman in good health. Material: blood. The chain couples TRBV18 to TRBJ1-1; 9 bases align to TRBD1. The DNA of the CDR3 is TGTGCCAGCTCACCCTTTTTACAGGGGGCTGGGGACACTGAAGCTTTCTTT. Its protein product is CASSPFLQGAGDTEAFF.